The text below deals with one TCR beta chain. Its antigen is still unknown. An end of the junction differs from the germline gene, which may be a read error. The protocol was immunoSEQ multiplex PCR, while the TCRdb copy is restricted to in-frame clones and leaves out a portion. The table shows 57,000 or so clones, with about 86% occurring only once. The sample comes from a study of OX40 agonist ivuxolimab in advanced cancers. Study-wide results and limits: Low normalized T-cell clonal expansion was also seen in some nonresponders.

The CDR3 sequence is 16 residues long. The V gene's germline CDR1 is SSHAT and CDR2 FNYEAQ (reference sequence). The TCR comes from an adult with an advanced solid tumor such as melanoma, head and neck, liver or kidney cancer. The chain carries TRBV7-7 and TRBJ2-1; possible D gene TRBD2, 5 bases. Specimen: CD4+ or CD8+ T cells sorted from blood, collected in a trial of the OX40 agonist ivuxolimab. CDR3 sequence: CASSLASGGSYNEQFF. The DNA for the CDR3 is TGTGCTAGCAGCTTAGCGAGCGGAGGCTCCTACAATGAGCAGTTCTTC. Looking up the rest from reference TRBV7-7 and TRBJ2-1 gives the full variable domain: GAGVSQSPRYKVTKRGQDVTLRCDPISSHATLYWYQQALGQGPEFLTYFNYEAQPDKSGLPSDRFSAERPEGSISTLTIQRTEQRDSAMYRCASSLASGGSYNEQFFGPGTRLTVL.